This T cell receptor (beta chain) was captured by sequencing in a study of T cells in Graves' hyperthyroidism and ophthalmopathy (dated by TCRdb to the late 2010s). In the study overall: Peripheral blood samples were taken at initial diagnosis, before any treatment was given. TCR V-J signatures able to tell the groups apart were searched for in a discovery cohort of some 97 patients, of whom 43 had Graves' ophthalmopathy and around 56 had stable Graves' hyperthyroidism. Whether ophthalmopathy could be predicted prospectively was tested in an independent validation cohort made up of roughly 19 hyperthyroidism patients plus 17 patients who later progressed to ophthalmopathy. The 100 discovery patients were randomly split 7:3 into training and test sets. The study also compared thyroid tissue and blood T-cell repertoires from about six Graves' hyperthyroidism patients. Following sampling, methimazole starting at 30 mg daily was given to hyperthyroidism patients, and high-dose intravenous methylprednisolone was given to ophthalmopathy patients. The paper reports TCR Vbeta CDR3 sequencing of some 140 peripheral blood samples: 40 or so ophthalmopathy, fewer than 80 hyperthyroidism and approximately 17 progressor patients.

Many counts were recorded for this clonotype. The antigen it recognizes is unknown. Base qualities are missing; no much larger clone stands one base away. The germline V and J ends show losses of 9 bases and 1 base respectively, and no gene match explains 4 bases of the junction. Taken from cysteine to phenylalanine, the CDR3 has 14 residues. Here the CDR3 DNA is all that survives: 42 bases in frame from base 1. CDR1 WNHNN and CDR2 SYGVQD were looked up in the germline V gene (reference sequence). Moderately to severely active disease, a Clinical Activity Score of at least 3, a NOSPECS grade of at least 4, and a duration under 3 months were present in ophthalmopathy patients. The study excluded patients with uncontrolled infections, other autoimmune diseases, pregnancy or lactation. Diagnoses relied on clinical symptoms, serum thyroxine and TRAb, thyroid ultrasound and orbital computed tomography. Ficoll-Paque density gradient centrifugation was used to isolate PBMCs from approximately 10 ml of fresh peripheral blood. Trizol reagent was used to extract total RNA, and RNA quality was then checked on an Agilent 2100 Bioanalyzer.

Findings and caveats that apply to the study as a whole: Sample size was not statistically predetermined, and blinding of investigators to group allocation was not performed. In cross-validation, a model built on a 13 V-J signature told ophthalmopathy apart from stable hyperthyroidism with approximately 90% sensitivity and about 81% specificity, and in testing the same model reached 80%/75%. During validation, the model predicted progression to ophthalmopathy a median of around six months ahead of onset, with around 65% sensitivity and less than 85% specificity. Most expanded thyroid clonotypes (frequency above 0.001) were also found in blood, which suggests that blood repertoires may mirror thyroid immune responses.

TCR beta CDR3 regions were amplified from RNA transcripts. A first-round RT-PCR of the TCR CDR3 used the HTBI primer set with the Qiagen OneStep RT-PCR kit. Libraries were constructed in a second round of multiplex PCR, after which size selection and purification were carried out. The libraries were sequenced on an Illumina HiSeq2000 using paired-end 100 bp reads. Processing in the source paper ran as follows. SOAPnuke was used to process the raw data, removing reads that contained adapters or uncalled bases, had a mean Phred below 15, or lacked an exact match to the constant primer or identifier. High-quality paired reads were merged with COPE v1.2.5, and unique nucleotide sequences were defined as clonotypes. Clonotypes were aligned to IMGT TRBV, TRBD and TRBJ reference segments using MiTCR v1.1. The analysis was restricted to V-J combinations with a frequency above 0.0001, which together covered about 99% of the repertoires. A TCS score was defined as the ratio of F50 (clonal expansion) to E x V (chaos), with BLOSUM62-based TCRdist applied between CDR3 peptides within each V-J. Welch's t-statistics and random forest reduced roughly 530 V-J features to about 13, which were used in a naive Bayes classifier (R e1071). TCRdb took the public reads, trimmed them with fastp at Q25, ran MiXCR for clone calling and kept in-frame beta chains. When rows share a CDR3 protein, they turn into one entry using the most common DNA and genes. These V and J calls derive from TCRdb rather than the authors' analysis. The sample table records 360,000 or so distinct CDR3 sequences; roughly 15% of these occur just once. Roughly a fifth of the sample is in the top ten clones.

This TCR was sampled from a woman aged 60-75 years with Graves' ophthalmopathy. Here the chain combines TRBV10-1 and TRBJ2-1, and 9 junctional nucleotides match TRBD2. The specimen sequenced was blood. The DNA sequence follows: TGCGCCAGACCGGGACTAGCATCCTACAATGAGCAGTTCTTC. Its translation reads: CARPGLASYNEQFF.